Shown below are 2 T cell receptor beta chains from a single sample sequenced in a study of control samples from healthy donors and cancer patients. Here immunoSEQ multiplex PCR was the method, and the copy in TCRdb shows in-frame clones only, minus some. The table includes 95,000 to 150,000 clones, about 89% detected once. Sequenced: blood. These receptor sequences come from a man in his fifties in good health.

This chain joins TRBV11-2 and TRBJ2-7, with D possibly being TRBD1 (5 bases). This CDR3 region has 16 residues. CDR1 and CDR2 from the germline V gene are SGHAT and FQNNGV. The V and J ends lost 1 base and 2 bases respectively, with 15 bases between them. The CDR3 DNA is TGTGCCAGCAGCTTAGGCAGGGTGATGGTACCCTACGAGCAGTACTTC. Amino acids: CASSLGRVMVPYEQYF.

This clone has only one observation. The chain recombines TRBV5-6 with TRBJ2-3; a possible D gene is TRBD2 (6 bases). The CDR3 contains 17 residues. Trimming shortened V by 4 bases and J by 2 bases, and 20 bases separated the two germline ends. The V gene's germline CDR1 is SGHDT and CDR2 YYEEEE. The CDR3 bases are TGTGCCAGCAGCAGCCGGACGGCGGGGCACTTCACAGATACGCAGTATTTT. It specifies CASSSRTAGHFTDTQYF.